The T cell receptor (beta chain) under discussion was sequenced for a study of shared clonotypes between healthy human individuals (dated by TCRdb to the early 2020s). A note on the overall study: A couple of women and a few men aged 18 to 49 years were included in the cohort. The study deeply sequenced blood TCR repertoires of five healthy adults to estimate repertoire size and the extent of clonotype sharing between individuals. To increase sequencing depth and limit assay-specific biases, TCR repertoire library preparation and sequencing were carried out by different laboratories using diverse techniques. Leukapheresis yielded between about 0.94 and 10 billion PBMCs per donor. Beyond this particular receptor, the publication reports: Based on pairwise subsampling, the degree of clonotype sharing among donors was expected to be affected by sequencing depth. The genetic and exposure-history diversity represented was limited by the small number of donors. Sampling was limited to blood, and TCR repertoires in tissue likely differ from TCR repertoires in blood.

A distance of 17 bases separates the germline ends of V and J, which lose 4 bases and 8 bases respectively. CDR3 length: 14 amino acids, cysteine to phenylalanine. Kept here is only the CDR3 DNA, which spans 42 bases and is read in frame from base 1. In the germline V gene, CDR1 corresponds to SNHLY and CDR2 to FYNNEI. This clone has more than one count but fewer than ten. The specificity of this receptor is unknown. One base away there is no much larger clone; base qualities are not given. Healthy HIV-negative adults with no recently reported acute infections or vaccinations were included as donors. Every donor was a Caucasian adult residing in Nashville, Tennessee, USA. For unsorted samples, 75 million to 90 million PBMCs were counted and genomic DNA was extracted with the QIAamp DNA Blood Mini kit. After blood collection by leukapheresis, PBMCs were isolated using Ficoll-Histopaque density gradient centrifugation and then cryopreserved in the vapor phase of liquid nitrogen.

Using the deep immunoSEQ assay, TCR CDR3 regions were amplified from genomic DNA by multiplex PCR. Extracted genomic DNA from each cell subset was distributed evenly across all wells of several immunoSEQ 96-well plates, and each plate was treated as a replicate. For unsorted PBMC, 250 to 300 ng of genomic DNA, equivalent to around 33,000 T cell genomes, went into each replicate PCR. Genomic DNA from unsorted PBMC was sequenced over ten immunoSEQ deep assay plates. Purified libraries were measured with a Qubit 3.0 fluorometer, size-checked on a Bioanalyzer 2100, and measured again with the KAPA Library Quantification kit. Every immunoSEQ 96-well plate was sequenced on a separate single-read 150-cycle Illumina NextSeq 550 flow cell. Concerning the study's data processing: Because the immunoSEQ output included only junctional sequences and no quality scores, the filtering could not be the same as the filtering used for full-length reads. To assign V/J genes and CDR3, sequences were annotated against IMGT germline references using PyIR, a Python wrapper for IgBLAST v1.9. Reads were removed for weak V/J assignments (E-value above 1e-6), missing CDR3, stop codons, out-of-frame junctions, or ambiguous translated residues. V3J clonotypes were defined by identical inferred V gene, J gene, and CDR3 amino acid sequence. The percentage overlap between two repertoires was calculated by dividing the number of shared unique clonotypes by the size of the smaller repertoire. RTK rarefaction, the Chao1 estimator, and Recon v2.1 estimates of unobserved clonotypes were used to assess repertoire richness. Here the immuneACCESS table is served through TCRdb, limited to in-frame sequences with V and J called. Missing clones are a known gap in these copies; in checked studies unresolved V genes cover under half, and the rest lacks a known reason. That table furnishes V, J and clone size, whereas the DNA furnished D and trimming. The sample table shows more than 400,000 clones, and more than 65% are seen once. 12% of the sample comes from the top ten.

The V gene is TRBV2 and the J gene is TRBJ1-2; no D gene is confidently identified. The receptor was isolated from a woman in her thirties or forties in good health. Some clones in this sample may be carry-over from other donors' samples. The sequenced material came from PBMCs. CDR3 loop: CASSGVGSARGYTF. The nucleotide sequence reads TGTGCCAGCAGTGGGGTGGGTTCGGCTCGCGGCTACACCTTC. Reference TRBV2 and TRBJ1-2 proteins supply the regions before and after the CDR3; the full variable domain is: EPEVTQTPSHQVTQMGQEVILRCVPISNHLYFYWYRQILGQKVEFLVSFYNNEISEKSEIFDDQFSVERPDGSNFTLKIRSTKLEDSAMYFCASSGVGSARGYTFGSGTRLTVV.